The rows below give T cell receptor beta chains drawn from one sample of a study of molecular identifiers for immune sequencing clone quantification. TCRdb reanalysed the PCR reads using MiXCR and keeps one entry per CDR3 protein. The sample has 250,000 to 350,000 distinct CDR3 sequences; 20% to 25% are singletons. Source material: naive CD8+ T cells from blood, with Jurkat cell RNA spiked in. Receptors were obtained from a human donor in good health. Some libraries in this study had Jurkat cell RNA spiked in. Each CDR3 is given with its conserved first and last residue.

>15|TRBV6-2/TRBV6-3|TRBJ2-5
CASLLLAGVQETQYF
>18|TRBV29-1|TRBJ2-3
CSVEGTSGGTGAQHTQYF
>15|TRBV12-5|TRBJ2-7
CASGPEGGGSYEQYF
>14|TRBV27|TRBJ2-7
CASSPGPRGGEQYF
>15|TRBV10-3|TRBJ2-1
CAISLAGGDYNEQFF
>16|TRBV4-3|TRBJ2-7
CASSQDVGQGTYEQYF
>14|TRBV14|TRBJ2-2
CASRTSGYTGELFF
>15|TRBV14|TRBJ1-4
CASSPVGGRNEKLFF
>18|TRBV4-3|TRBJ2-3
CASSQDRSLAVPLGTQYF
>15|TRBV20-1|TRBJ2-7
CSASPEEGDTYEQYF
>14|TRBV24-1|TRBJ1-5
CATSDSQSNQPQHF
>12|TRBV27|TRBJ2-7
CASSKTGHEQYF
>13|TRBV11-2|TRBJ2-1
CASSLLGLDEQFF
>15|TRBV12-3/TRBV12-4|TRBJ2-6
CASSLWPSGANVLTF
>14|TRBV10-1|TRBJ2-7
CASSDSGALYEQYF
>14|TRBV7-9|TRBJ1-1
CASSLVQGGTEAFF
>14|TRBV19|TRBJ1-4
CATANFATNEKLFF
>13|TRBV20-1|TRBJ2-7
CSARPLGSYEQYF
>16|TRBV25-1|TRBJ1-1
CASSAFGPKADTEAFF
>13|TRBV19|TRBJ2-7
CASSAGQGREQYF
>14|TRBV6-5|TRBJ2-7
CASSYGTYHLEQYF
>15|TRBV12-3/TRBV12-4|TRBJ2-3
CASSPLGVSTDTQYF
>15|TRBV27|TRBJ2-2
CASSLDSSNTGELFF
>13|TRBV5-1|TRBJ2-7
CASSLAWGAEQYF
>17|TRBV21-1|TRBJ2-1
CASSQSFPGWPYNEQFF
>14|TRBV5-4|TRBJ2-7
CASSQGAGTYEQYF
>15|TRBV27|TRBJ2-1
CASSLWGSAYNEQFF
>15|TRBV19|TRBJ2-7
CASRPQGLSSYEQYF
>14|TRBV5-1|TRBJ2-2
CASSGTGNTGELFF
>15|TRBV27|TRBJ2-3
CASSFGLAATDTQYF
>12|TRBV30|TRBJ1-1
CAWSHTNTEASF
>14|TRBV7-9|TRBJ1-1
CASSTGTRDTEAFF
>11|TRBV12-3/TRBV12-4|TRBJ1-5
CASSFSGPQHF
>15|TRBV7-3|TRBJ2-7
CASSLDLIGPYEQYF
>17|TRBV4-1|TRBJ2-3
CASSPFVDSPSTDTQYF
>14|TRBV12-3/TRBV12-4|TRBJ2-7
CASSTGTETYEQYF
>16|TRBV12-3/TRBV12-4|TRBJ2-7
CASSSSRKVISYEQYF
>15|TRBV7-9|TRBJ2-3
CASSDPGLASDTQYF
>16|TRBV4-1|TRBJ2-3
CASSQGASGRTDTQYF
>15|TRBV7-2|TRBJ2-3
CASSPGTSGGNTQYF
>14|TRBV12-3/TRBV12-4|TRBJ1-5
CASSEGQGGQPQHF
>16|TRBV29-1|TRBJ1-1
CSVVGGAGGLNTEAFF
>15|TRBV6-5|TRBJ2-5
CASSYSRGIQETQYF
>13|TRBV28|TRBJ2-7
CASSLPELYEQYF
>15|TRBV7-8|TRBJ1-1
CASSLSRGAFTDAFF
>12|TRBV20-1|TRBJ2-2
CSARVGVGELFF
>14|TRBV14|TRBJ2-3
CASSTSYSTDTQYF
>15|TRBV4-3|TRBJ1-1
CASSQERIGSAEAFF
>17|TRBV5-1|TRBJ2-1
CASSFGRSTSSYNEQFF
>16|TRBV6-6|TRBJ2-3
CASSYSSHSSTDTQYF